This TCR beta chain is from a study of shared clonotypes between healthy human individuals. Deep was the level at which the assay was run. Measured with immunoSEQ multiplex PCR; TCRdb has only the in-frame clones, and not every one. Here the sample spans a few million clones, approximately 92% being singletons. This clone was found a few times. Naive CD8 populations comprised CD45RO-negative cells positively selected for CCR7, excluding terminally differentiated effector memory CD45RA+ cells. Looked up from germline, CDR1 is SEHNR and CDR2 is FQNEAQ (reference sequence). CDR3 length: 14 residues. Trimming removed 3 bases at V and 4 bases at J, with 12 bases between.

The genes are TRBV7-9 and TRBJ1-2; D is unclear. The sequence derives from a young man in good health. Some clones in this sample may be carry-over from other donors' samples. Sequencing was done on a sample of naive CD8+ T cells from PBMCs. The CDR3: CASSLDGNVYGYTF. The CDR3 region has the DNA TGTGCCAGCAGCTTGGATGGGAACGTCTATGGCTACACCTTC.